The present T cell receptor beta chain was sequenced within a study of T cells in tuberculosis. Study-wide context: CD1B tetramers identified T cells specific for mycobacterial lipid GMM.

Study-level points and caveats: Active tuberculosis patients had shorter CDR3-alpha; the beta difference was nonsignificant. GMM-specific TCRs were nearer to active tuberculosis alpha repertoires, suggesting expansion.

Germline V gene lookup returns CDR1 SQVTM and CDR2 ANQGSEA. With V trimmed by 6 bases and J by 1 base, 3 bases remained unmatched. This CDR3 spans 13 amino acids. Comments on this clone: Its specificity is not known.

The data were produced by immunoSEQ multiplex PCR, yet TCRdb's version contains in-frame clones alone and is incomplete. The sample consists of tens of thousands of clones, around 97% of them appearing once. The receptor's source is a donor aged 5-35 years with latent tuberculosis or without tuberculosis infection. This chain connects TRBV29-1 to TRBJ1-1, with 9 bases aligning to TRBD1. The material sequenced was PBMCs. CDR3 nucleotide sequence: TGCAGCGTGGGACAGGGCGCGAACACTGAAGCTTTCTTT. Amino acids: CSVGQGANTEAFF.